This T cell receptor (beta chain) originates from a study of CD8 T cells in ankylosing spondylitis. This clonotype was seen a handful of times. What it binds is not known. The germline V gene encodes CDR1 SGHRS and CDR2 YFSETQ. There are 16 residues in the CDR3. V lost 4 bases and J 0 bases, leaving 15 bases between the germline ends. TCRdb fed the 5' RACE reads into MiXCR, producing one record per CDR3 protein. The table records about 250,000 distinct CDR3 sequences, roughly 32% of them present only once. Findings of the study overall: What seemed typical of ankylosing spondylitis blood was a TCR beta motif built from 8 or 9 highly homologous variants. Disease-linked clones bore a CD8+ phenotype and were relatively rare in peripheral blood. Disease-linked clones reportedly showed significant enrichment in matched ankylosing spondylitis synovial fluid. Past research had described some motif variants in reactive arthritis synovial fluid and blood.

The chain combines TRBV5-1 with TRBJ2-3; D perhaps matches TRBD2 (6 bases). The TCR was taken from a male donor with ankylosing spondylitis or in good health (not recorded which). Sequenced sample: blood, either unsorted or a sorted T cell fraction (not recorded which). CDR3 sequence reads: CASSTGLATSTDTQYF. The CDR3 DNA reads TGCGCCAGCAGCACCGGGCTAGCGACTAGCACAGATACGCAGTATTTT.